The 3 T cell receptor beta chains presented below share a single source sample, sequenced in a study of regulatory dendritic cells for organ transplantation (dated by TCRdb to about 2017). The library relied on the immunoSEQ multiplex PCR assay. Entries here come from immuneACCESS through TCRdb and include only in-frame sequences with V and J called. Some clones fail to appear in such tables; in the studies checked, an unresolved V gene covers under half of the shortfall, and the cause of the remainder is unknown. Counted in this sample were nearly 11,000 clones; roughly 70% of them appeared once. Jointly, the top ten make up over 2.5% of the sample. These receptors are not linked to any known antigen. Sorted T cell subsets were CFSE-labeled and co-cultured for approximately 5 days with allogeneic regulatory or mature dendritic cells at a 1:10 DC:T ratio. Sequencing was carried out using memory CD4+ T cells from blood cultured with regulatory dendritic cells. This specimen's cell subset or site label, interpreted: CD45RO+ memory T cells. The source of these receptors is a human donor in good health.

The chain uses TRBV7-6 and TRBJ2-3; unclear D gene. CDR1 SGHVS and CDR2 FNYEAQ come from the germline V gene. CDR3 length: 12 amino acids. V gave up 1 base and J gave up 5 bases, with 4 bases separating them. In DNA form, the CDR3 reads TGTGCCAGCAGCTTAGATCAAGATACGCAGTATTTT. It translates to CASSLDQDTQYF. The full variable domain, rest sourced from reference TRBV7-6 and TRBJ2-3, is GAGVSQSPRYKVTKRGQDVALRCDPISGHVSLYWYRQALGQGPEFLTYFNYEAQQDKSGLPNDRFSAERPEGSISTLTIQRTEQRDSAMYRCASSLDQDTQYFGPGTRLTVL.

The rearrangement joins TRBV28 to TRBJ1-2, with D unclear. This CDR3 is built from 13 residues. Germline lookup yields CDR1 MDHEN and CDR2 SYDVKM. Trimming took 2 bases from V and 1 from J, leaving 5 bases between them. Here the CDR3 reads CASSLASNYGYTF. In nucleotides, the CDR3 is TGTGCCAGCAGTTTAGCCAGTAACTATGGCTACACCTTC.

Only one count was recorded for this clone. Compared with germline, one end of the junction differs, possibly owing to a read error. V is TRBV5-1 and J is TRBJ1-4, with TRBD1 as a possible D gene (6 bases). The CDR3 loop spans 15 amino acids. From germline, CDR1 is SGHRS and CDR2 YFSETQ. CDR3: CANSFTGLTNEKLFF. CDR3 bases: TGCGCCAACAGCTTTACAGGGTTGACTAATGAAAAACTGTTTTTT.